Reported below is one TCR beta chain. The antigen it binds to is not known. Without the conserved terminal phenylalanine or tryptophan, this CDR3 likely stems from a read error. No DNA is shown, since the ends of the CDR3 on it are uncertain; the CDR3 is the one TCRdb lists. The data stem from a study of control samples from healthy donors and cancer patients (TCRdb year 2020). Libraries were built with the immunoSEQ multiplex PCR assay. Entries here come from immuneACCESS through TCRdb and include only in-frame sequences with V and J called. Some clones fail to appear in such tables; in the studies checked, an unresolved V gene covers under half of the shortfall, and the cause of the remainder is unknown. This sample comprises 100,000 to 150,000 clones, around nine tenths of them detected only once. The ten biggest clones cover around 9% of the sample. The CDR3 is made up of 14 amino acids, end residues included.

The sequenced sample was blood. This sequence originates from a man in his forties in good health. The receptor chain draws on TRBV5-3 and TRBJ1-2; the table assigns TRBD1, which was not confirmed against the DNA. TRBV5-3 is noted as an ORF with a role that remains uncertain. The encoded CDR3 is CARSLRTGELWLHL.